This entry describes one T cell receptor beta chain. Its matching antigen is unknown. The data were obtained in a study of tumor-infiltrating lymphocytes in localized non-small cell lung cancer. Study context: The cohort mixed smokers and never-smokers, several histologies, and some post-neoadjuvant-chemotherapy samples.

TCRdb's table, derived via immunoSEQ multiplex PCR, lists solely in-frame clones and lacks some. Of about 16,000 clones listed, roughly 72% are singletons. CDR1 LNHDA and CDR2 SQIVND come from the germline V gene (reference sequence). The CDR3 runs to 15 residues. V gave up 6 bases and J gave up 1 base, with 10 bases separating them. General observations from the study: Immunotypes IM1 and IM2 had similar TCR-derived T-cell fractions. Tumors had more T cell infiltration than uninvolved lung, per TCRbeta sequencing and CD3 counts. Technical variation could not be separated from intratumor heterogeneity here.

The J gene is TRBJ2-6, the V gene TRBV19, with D perhaps TRBD1 (6 bases). Material: lung tumor tissue. The TCR was taken from a human donor with non-small cell lung cancer. This CDR3 reads CASSITGSGANVLTF. The CDR3, as DNA: TGTGCCAGTAGCATTACAGGGTCTGGGGCCAACGTCCTGACTTTC.